The T cell receptor (beta chain) described here comes from a study of blood T cell repertoires in COVID-19. On the study more broadly: There were acute and convalescent COVID-19 samples, and they came from the United States, Italy and Spain.

The length of the CDR3 is 15 residues. Trimming took 4 bases from V and 5 from J, leaving 13 bases between them. Germline values: CDR1 SGHRS, CDR2 YFSETQ. Original methodology: Amplification with reference gene primers provided the estimates of nucleated cell counts. TCRdb's copy holds only in-frame clones and misses some; the assay was immunoSEQ multiplex PCR. Clone size and V and J calls were adopted from that table, with D and trimming inferred from the DNA. Found here are hundreds of thousands of clones, around 86% of them singletons; the top ten hold almost 1.5%. The rearrangement links TRBV5-1 to TRBJ1-6; unclear D gene. The sequenced material came from peripheral blood. The sequence was obtained from a woman in her 30s with active or convalescent COVID-19. The DNA for the CDR3 is TGCGCCAGCAGCCGGTTCTTTGTGGATAATTCACCCCTCCACTTT. Its translation is CASSRFFVDNSPLHF.